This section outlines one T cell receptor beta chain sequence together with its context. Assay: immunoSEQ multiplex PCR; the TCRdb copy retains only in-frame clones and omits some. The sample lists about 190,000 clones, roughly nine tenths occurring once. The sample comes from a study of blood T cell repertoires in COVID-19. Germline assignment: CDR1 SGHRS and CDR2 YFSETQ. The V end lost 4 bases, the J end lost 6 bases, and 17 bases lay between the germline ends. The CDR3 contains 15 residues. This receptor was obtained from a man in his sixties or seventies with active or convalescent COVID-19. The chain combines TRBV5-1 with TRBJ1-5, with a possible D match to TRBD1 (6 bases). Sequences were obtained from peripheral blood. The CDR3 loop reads CASSQWGQTGQPQHF. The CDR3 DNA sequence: TGCGCCAGCAGCCAGTGGGGACAAACCGGTCAGCCCCAGCATTTT.